The 14 T cell receptor beta chains listed next were all sequenced from one sample in a study of T cell responses to AZD1222 COVID-19 vaccine. Produced via immunoSEQ multiplex PCR; TCRdb's table is partial and in-frame only. The table records approximately 82,000 clones, roughly 90% of them present only once. The sequencing here drew on peripheral blood, taken on day 0 of AZD1222 vaccination. These receptors were collected from an adult in good health.

The rearrangement uses TRBV3-1 (or the pseudogene TRBV3-2) and TRBJ1-4; possible D gene TRBD1, 5 bases. The V gene lost 6 bases and the J gene lost 3 bases, with 17 bases spanning the gap. Germline V gene sequence: CDR1 LGHDT, CDR2 YNNKEL (reference sequence). This CDR3 contains 16 residues. The CDR3 protein is CASSPLPRDANEKLFF. The CDR3 nucleotides are TGTGCCAGCAGTCCCCTCCCCAGGGATGCTAATGAAAAACTGTTTTTT.

This clone was detected once. The rearrangement uses TRBV19 and TRBJ1-2, with D unresolved. There are 14 residues in the CDR3. Trimming pared 2 bases from V and 4 bases from J, leaving 11 bases between. The germline V gene encodes CDR1 LNHDA and CDR2 SQIVND (reference sequence). CDR3 in amino acids: CASSITQTAYGYTF. DNA of the CDR3: TGTGCCAGTAGTATAACCCAAACAGCCTATGGCTACACCTTC.

In its sample, this clone was seen once. V is TRBV6-5 and J is TRBJ2-7; 8 bases fit TRBD1. The germline CDR1 and CDR2 sequences are MNHEY and SVGAGI. Germline trimming cut 8 bases from V and 0 bases from J; bases unmatched to any gene: 6. This CDR3 comprises 14 residues. This CDR3 is CASFDRGPSYEQYF. DNA of the CDR3: TGTGCCAGCTTTGACAGGGGACCCTCCTACGAGCAGTACTTC.

The V gene is TRBV9, the J gene TRBJ2-5, with TRBD1 matching 11 bases. CDR1 and CDR2 from the germline V gene are SGDLS and YYNGEE. The junction had 6 bases not matched to a gene; V was cut back by 0 bases and J by 5 bases. The CDR3 has 16 amino acids. In DNA form, the CDR3 reads TGTGCCAGCAGCGTAGCAGGGACAGGGGGGAGGGAGACCCAGTACTTC. Translating gives CASSVAGTGGRETQYF. The full variable domain, with the rest looked up from reference TRBV9 and TRBJ2-5, is DSGVTQTPKHLITATGQRVTLRCSPRSGDLSVYWYQQSLDQGLQFLIQYYNGEERAKGNILERFSAQQFPDLHSELNLSSLELGDSALYFCASSVAGTGGRETQYFGPGTRLLVL.

The chain couples TRBV3-1 (or the pseudogene TRBV3-2) to TRBJ2-5; D is tentatively TRBD1 or TRBD2 (6 bases each). The CDR3 spans 24 residues. Germline loops: CDR1 LGHDT, CDR2 YNNKEL (reference sequence). V was shortened by 2 bases and J by 0 bases, with 37 bases between the two germline ends. Written as DNA, the CDR3 is TGTGCCAGCAGCCAAAGTGGGGGGACACTCCTTCAACAGGAAACAACTAACCACCAAGAGACCCAGTACTTC. Encoded protein: CASSQSGGTLLQQETTNHQETQYF.

This chain joins TRBV6-5 and TRBJ1-1; 8 nucleotides agree with TRBD1. This CDR3 region has 14 residues. Per the germline V gene, CDR1 is MNHEY and CDR2 is SVGAGI. The trim removed 7 bases at V and 4 bases at J, leaving 8 bases unmatched. The CDR3 reads CASTAGGVSTEAFF. For the CDR3, the DNA is TGTGCCAGCACCGCAGGGGGCGTGAGCACTGAAGCTTTCTTT.

CDR3: CASSSYDVSTQEKLFF. DNA of the CDR3: TGTGCCAGCAGTTCGTACGATGTTTCTACGCAGGAAAAACTGTTTTTT. This chain uses TRBV28 with TRBJ1-4; D is ambiguous. Germline V CDR1 and CDR2: MDHEN, SYDVKM. V was pared by 4 bases and J by 8 bases, with 20 bases between. CDR3 length: 16 amino acids. Looking up the rest from reference TRBV28 and TRBJ1-4 gives the full variable domain: DVKVTQSSRYLVKRTGEKVFLECVQDMDHENMFWYRQDPGLGLRLIYFSYDVKMKEKGDIPEGYSVSREKKERFSLILESASTNQTSMYLCASSSYDVSTQEKLFFGSGTQLSVL.

The chain recombines TRBV18 with TRBJ2-3; tentatively, D is TRBD1 or TRBD2 (5 bases each). This CDR3 has 17 residues. Germline loops: CDR1 KGHSH, CDR2 LQKENI. Trimming removed 3 bases at V and 0 bases at J, with 16 bases between. The CDR3 DNA reads as TGTGCCAGCTCACCCTCTCTGATTGGGGGAAGCACAGATACGCAGTATTTT. As protein: CASSPSLIGGSTDTQYF.

V gene TRBV6-5 combines with J gene TRBJ1-5; 7 bases agree with TRBD1. Germline V gene data show CDR1 as MNHEY and CDR2 as SVGAGI. J gave up 4 bases and V 5 bases, and 5 bases lay outside the gene matches. The CDR3 is 14 residues long. The DNA for the CDR3 is TGTGCCAGCAGTAACAGGGGTAGAAATCAGCCCCAGCATTTT. This gives the protein CASSNRGRNQPQHF.

The chain combines TRBV7-9 with TRBJ2-5; 7 bases match TRBD1. With 5 bases clipped from V and 2 bases from J, the junction kept 8 bases outside the gene matches. The germline gives CDR1 SEHNR, CDR2 FQNEAQ (reference sequence). This CDR3 has 15 amino acids. In DNA, the CDR3 is TGTGCCAGCAGCGACGCCGGGACAGAACAAGAGACCCAGTACTTC. Translation: CASSDAGTEQETQYF.

The V gene is TRBV2, the J gene TRBJ1-5; unclear D gene. The germline V and J ends were trimmed by 2 bases and 2 bases, with 7 bases remaining between them. Germline CDR1 and CDR2: SNHLY and FYNNEI. CDR3 length equals 14 residues. CDR3 nucleotide sequence: TGTGCCAGCAGTGAACGGGAGGGCAATCAGCCCCAGCATTTT. Its protein product is CASSEREGNQPQHF.

The rearrangement links TRBV10-3 to TRBJ1-1; a possible D gene is TRBD1 (5 bases). The germline CDR1 and CDR2 sequences are ENHRY and SYGVKD. CDR3 length: 15 amino acids. Trimming stripped 3 bases from V and 4 bases from J, with 15 bases between. CDR3 region: CAISEPLARATEAFF. In nucleotides, the CDR3 is TGTGCCATCAGTGAACCCCTGGCCAGGGCCACTGAAGCTTTCTTT.

The chain uses TRBV7-3 and TRBJ2-2, with D perhaps being TRBD1 or TRBD2 (6 bases each). Germline CDR1 and CDR2: SGHTA and FQGTGA. Trimming took off 5 bases at V and 4 bases at J, with 17 bases between the two ends. The CDR3 is 16 amino acids. The CDR3 region is CASSPRGGPLTGELFF. CDR3 in DNA: TGTGCCAGCAGCCCTAGAGGGGGGCCCCTCACCGGGGAGCTGTTTTTT. Based on the CDR3 plus reference TRBV7-3 and TRBJ2-2, the full variable domain is GAGVSQTPSNKVTEKGKYVELRCDPISGHTALYWYRQSLGQGPEFLIYFQGTGAADDSGLPNDRFFAVRPEGSVSTLKIQRTERGDSAVYLCASSPRGGPLTGELFFGEGSRLTVL.

This chain connects TRBV5-1 to TRBJ1-1, with TRBD1 matching over 12 bases. This CDR3 comprises 19 residues. Germline CDR1 reads SGHRS; CDR2 reads YFSETQ. The junction had 20 bases not matched to a gene; V was cut back by 4 bases and J by 7 bases. For the CDR3, the DNA is TGCGCCAGCAGCAGCCCCCCGGGACAGGGGGCGTGGGGGGGACTTGAAGCTTTCTTT. It is translated as CASSSPPGQGAWGGLEAFF.